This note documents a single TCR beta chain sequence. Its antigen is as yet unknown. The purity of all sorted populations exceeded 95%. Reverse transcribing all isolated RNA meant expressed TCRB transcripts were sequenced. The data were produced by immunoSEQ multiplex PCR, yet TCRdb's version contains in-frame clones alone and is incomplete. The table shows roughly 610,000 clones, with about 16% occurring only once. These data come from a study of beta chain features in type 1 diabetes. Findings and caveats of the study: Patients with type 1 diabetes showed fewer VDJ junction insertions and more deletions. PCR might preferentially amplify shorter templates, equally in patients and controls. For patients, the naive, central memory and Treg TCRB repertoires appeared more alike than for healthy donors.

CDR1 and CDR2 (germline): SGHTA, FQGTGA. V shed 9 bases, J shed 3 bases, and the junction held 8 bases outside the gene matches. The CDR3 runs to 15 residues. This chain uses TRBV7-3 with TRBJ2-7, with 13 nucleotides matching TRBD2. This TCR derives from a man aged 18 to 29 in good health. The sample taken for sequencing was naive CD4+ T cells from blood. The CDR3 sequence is CASAVGTSGIYEQYF. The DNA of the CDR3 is TGTGCCAGTGCAGTGGGGACTAGCGGGATCTACGAGCAGTACTTC.